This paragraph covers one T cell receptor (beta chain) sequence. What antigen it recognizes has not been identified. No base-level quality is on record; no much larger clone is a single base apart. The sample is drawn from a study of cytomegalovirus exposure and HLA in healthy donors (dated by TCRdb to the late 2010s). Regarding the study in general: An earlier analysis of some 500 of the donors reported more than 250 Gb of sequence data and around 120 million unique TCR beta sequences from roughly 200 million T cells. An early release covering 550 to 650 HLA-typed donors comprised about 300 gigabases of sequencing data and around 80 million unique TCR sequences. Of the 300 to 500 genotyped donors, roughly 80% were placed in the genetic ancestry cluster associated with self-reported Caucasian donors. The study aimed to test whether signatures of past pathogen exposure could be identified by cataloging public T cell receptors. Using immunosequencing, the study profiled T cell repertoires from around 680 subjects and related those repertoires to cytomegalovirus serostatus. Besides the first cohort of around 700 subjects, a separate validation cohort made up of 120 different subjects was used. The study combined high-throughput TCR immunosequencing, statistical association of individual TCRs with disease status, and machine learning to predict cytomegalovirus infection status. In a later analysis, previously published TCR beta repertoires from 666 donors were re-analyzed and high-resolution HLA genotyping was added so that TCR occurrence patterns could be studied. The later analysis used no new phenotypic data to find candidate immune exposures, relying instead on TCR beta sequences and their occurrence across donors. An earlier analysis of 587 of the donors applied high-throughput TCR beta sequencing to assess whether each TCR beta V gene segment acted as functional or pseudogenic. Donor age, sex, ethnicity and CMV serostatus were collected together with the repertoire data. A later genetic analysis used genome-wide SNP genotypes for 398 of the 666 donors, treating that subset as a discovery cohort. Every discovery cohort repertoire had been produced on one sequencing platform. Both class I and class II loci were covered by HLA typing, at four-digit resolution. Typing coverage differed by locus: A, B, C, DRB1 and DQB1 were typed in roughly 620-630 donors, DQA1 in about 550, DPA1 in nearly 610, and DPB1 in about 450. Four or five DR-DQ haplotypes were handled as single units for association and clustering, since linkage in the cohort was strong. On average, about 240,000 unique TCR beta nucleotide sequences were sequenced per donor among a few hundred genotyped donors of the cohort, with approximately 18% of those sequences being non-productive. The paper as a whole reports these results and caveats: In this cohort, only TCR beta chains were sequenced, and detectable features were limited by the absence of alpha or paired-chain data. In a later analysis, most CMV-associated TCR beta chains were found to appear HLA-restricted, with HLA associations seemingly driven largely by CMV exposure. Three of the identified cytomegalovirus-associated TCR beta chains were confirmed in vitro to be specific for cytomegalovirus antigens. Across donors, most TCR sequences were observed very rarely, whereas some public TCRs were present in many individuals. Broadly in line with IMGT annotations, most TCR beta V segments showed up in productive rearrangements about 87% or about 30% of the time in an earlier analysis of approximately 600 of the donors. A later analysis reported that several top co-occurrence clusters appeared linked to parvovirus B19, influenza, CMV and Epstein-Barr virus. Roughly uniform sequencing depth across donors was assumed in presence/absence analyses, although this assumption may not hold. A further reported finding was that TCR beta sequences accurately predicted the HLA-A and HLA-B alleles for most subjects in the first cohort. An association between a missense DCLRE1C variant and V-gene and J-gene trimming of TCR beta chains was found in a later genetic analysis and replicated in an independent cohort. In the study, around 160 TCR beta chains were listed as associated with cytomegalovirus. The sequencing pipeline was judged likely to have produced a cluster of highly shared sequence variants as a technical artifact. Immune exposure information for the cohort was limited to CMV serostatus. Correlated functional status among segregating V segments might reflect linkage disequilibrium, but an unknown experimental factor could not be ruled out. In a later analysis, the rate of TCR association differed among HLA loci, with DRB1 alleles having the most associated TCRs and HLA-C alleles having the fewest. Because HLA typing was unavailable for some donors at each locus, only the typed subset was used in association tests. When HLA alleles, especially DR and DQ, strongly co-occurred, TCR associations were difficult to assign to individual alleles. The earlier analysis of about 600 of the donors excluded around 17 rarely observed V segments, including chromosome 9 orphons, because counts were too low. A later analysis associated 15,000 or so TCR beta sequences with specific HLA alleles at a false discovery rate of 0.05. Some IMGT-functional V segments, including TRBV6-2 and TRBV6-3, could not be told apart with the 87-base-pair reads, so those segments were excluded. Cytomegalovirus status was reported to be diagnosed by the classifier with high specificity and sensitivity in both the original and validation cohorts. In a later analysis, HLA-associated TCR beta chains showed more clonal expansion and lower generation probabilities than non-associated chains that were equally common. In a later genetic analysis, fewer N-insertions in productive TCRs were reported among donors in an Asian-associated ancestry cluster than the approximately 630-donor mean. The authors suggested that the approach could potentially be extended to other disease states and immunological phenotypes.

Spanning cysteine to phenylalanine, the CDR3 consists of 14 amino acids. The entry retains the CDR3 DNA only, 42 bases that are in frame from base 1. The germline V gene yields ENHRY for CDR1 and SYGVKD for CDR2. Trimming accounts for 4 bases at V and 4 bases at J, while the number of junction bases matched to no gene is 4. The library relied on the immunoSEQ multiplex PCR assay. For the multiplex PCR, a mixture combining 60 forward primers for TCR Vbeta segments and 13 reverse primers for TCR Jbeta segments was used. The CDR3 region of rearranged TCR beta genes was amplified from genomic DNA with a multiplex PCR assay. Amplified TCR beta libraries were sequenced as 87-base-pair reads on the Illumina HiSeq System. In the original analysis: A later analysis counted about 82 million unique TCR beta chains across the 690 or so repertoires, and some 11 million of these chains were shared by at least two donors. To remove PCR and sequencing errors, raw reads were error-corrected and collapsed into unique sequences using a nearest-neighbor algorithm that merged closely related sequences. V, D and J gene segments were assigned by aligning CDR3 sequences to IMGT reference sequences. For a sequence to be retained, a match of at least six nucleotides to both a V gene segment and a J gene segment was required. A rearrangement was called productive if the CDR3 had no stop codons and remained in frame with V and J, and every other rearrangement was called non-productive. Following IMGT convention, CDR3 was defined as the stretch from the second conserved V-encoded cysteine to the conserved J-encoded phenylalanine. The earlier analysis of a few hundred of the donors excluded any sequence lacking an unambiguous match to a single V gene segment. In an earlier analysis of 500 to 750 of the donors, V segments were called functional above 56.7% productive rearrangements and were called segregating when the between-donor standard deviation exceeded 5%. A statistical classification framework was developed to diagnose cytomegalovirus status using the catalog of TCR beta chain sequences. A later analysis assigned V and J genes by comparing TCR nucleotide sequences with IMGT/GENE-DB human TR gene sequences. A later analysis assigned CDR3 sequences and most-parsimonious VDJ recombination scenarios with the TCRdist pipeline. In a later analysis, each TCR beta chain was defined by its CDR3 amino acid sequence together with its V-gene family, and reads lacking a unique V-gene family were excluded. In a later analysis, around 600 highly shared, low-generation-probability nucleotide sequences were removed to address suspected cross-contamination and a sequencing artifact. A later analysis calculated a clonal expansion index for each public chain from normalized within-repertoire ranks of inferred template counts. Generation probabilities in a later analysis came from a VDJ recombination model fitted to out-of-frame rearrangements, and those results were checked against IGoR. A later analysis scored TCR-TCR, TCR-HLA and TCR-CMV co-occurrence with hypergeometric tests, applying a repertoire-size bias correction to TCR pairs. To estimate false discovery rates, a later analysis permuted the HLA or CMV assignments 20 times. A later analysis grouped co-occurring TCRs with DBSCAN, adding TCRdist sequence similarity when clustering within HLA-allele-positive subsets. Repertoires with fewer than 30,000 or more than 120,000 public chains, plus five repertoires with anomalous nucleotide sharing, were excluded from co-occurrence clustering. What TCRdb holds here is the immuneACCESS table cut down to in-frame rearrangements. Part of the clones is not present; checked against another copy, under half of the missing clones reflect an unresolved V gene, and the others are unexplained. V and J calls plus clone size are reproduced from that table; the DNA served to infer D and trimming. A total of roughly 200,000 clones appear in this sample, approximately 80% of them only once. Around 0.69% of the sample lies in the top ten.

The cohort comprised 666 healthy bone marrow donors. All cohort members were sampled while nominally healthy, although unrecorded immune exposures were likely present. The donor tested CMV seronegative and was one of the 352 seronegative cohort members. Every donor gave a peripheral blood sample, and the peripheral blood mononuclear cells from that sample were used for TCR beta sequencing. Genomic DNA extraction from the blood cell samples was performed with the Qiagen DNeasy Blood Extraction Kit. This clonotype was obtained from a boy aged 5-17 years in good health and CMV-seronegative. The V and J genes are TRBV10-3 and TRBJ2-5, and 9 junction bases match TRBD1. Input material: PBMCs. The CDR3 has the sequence CAISGSTGGETQYF. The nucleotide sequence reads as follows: TGTGCCATCAGTGGGTCGACAGGGGGAGAGACCCAGTACTTC.